This entry lists 27 T cell receptor beta chains sequenced from one sample in a study of OX40 agonist ivuxolimab in advanced cancers. Sequencing was performed with immunoSEQ multiplex PCR; in TCRdb, only in-frame clones are kept and a portion is missing. Of about 58,000 clones in the sample, over 80% were seen once. The specimen was CD4+ or CD8+ T cells sorted from blood, collected in a trial of the OX40 agonist ivuxolimab. The receptors were sampled from an adult with an advanced solid tumor such as melanoma, head and neck, liver or kidney cancer.

J is TRBJ1-4 and V is TRBV9; 10 bases map to TRBD1. The germline CDR1 and CDR2 sequences are SGDLS and YYNGEE. The CDR3 runs 15 residues. With 3 bases clipped from V and 5 bases from J, the junction kept 4 bases outside the gene matches. DNA for the CDR3: TGTGCCAGCAGCGCTCCGGGACAGGGGAATGAAAAACTGTTTTTT. It encodes CASSAPGQGNEKLFF.

The chain carries TRBV11-2 and TRBJ2-3, with no clear D. This CDR3 has 12 residues. CDR1 is SGHAT and CDR2 is FQNNGV in the germline V gene. The ends were cut back, 5 bases at V and 4 bases at J, with 7 bases in the middle. The CDR3 nucleotides are TGTGCCAGCAGCCCCATGTCAGATACGCAGTATTTT. It is translated as CASSPMSDTQYF. The full variable domain, rest sourced from reference TRBV11-2 and TRBJ2-3, is EAGVAQSPRYKIIEKRQSVAFWCNPISGHATLYWYQQILGQGPKLLIQFQNNGVVDDSQLPKDRFSAERLKGVDSTLKIQPAKLEDSAVYLCASSPMSDTQYFGPGTRLTVL.

The V and J genes are TRBV10-3 and TRBJ1-2; 11 nucleotides align to TRBD1. Germline trimming cut 2 bases from V and 5 bases from J; bases unmatched to any gene: 7. Germline lookup yields CDR1 ENHRY and CDR2 SYGVKD. The CDR3 consists of 16 residues. CDR3 amino acids: CAISELDRGRGYGYTF. CDR3 nucleotides: TGTGCCATCAGTGAGCTGGACAGGGGGCGAGGGTATGGCTACACCTTC.

The chain combines TRBV7-9 with TRBJ2-5; weak D call: TRBD1 (5 bases). CDR3 length: 15 amino acids. The germline CDR1 and CDR2 sequences are SEHNR and FQNEAQ (reference sequence). The V and J ends lost 3 bases and 1 base respectively, with 12 bases between them. The CDR3 region is CASSFVQGTQETQYF. In DNA, the CDR3 is TGTGCCAGCAGCTTCGTCCAGGGAACCCAAGAGACCCAGTACTTC.

This clone was picked up one time. The chain couples TRBV19 to TRBJ2-7; 8 bases agree with TRBD1. V shed 7 bases and J 5 bases; nucleotides not matched to a gene: 16. The germline V gene has CDR1 LNHDA and CDR2 SQIVND (reference sequence). This CDR3 has 16 residues. The CDR3 region has the DNA TGTGCCAGTACCAACCACCCGGCAGGGGGCATCGACGAGCAGTACTTC. Amino acids: CASTNHPAGGIDEQYF.

This chain connects TRBV4-2 to TRBJ2-2, with 7 bases fitting TRBD2. This CDR3 spans 17 amino acids. CDR1 is LGHNA and CDR2 is YNFKEQ in the germline V gene. V shed 0 bases, J shed 5 bases, and the junction held 9 bases outside the gene matches. In DNA form, the CDR3 reads TGTGCCAGCAGCCAAGATCGGGGGAGGGGAGGGACCGGGGAGCTGTTTTTT. Its protein product is CASSQDRGRGGTGELFF.

The CDR3 loop reads CASSLSQGPFGEQYF. The CDR3 DNA follows: TGTGCCAGCAGTTTATCACAGGGACCATTCGGCGAGCAGTACTTC. The chain has TRBV28 and TRBJ2-7, with D possibly being TRBD1 (6 bases). CDR3 length equals 15 residues. The V gene lost 1 base and the J gene lost 6 bases, with 16 bases spanning the gap. Germline V gives CDR1 MDHEN, CDR2 SYDVKM. The whole variable domain, filled in from reference TRBV28 and TRBJ2-7, reads DVKVTQSSRYLVKRTGEKVFLECVQDMDHENMFWYRQDPGLGLRLIYFSYDVKMKEKGDIPEGYSVSREKKERFSLILESASTNQTSMYLCASSLSQGPFGEQYFGPGTRLTVT.

V gene TRBV7-2 combines with J gene TRBJ2-5; a possible D gene is TRBD1 (7 bases). The V gene lost 3 bases and the J gene lost 4 bases, with 15 bases spanning the gap. CDR1 and CDR2 from the germline V gene are SGHTA and FQGNSA. This CDR3 region has 15 residues. This CDR3 reads CASSFQGGLRETQYF. The CDR3 DNA follows: TGTGCCAGCAGCTTCCAGGGGGGCCTCCGAGAGACCCAGTACTTC.

This clone was counted once. The chain couples TRBV11-2 to TRBJ2-5, with TRBD2 matching 8 bases. This CDR3 spans 15 amino acids. Germline loops: CDR1 SGHAT, CDR2 FQNNGV. Trimming at V came to 5 bases and at J to 0 bases, leaving 5 bases not matched to a gene. The CDR3 sequence: CASSPGRAYQETQYF. CDR3 nucleotides: TGTGCCAGCAGCCCCGGGAGGGCGTACCAAGAGACCCAGTACTTC.

By sample fraction, this clone is medium-sized (0.01 to 0.1%). This chain joins TRBV6-5 and TRBJ2-7, with 8 bases aligning to TRBD1. Germline V gene data show CDR1 as MNHEY and CDR2 as SVGAGI. Unmatched junction bases numbered 7, after V lost 8 bases and J lost 1 base. The CDR3 runs to 14 residues. The CDR3 DNA sequence: TGTGCCAGCGGGACAGGAAGAGTGTCCTACGAGCAGTACTTC. Its translation is CASGTGRVSYEQYF.

The rearrangement uses TRBV5-5 and TRBJ1-2; 8 nucleotides align to TRBD1. CDR1 is SGHKS and CDR2 is YYEKEE in the germline V gene (reference sequence). V shed 4 bases, J shed 1 base, and the junction held 3 bases outside the gene matches. CDR3 length equals 14 residues. The CDR3 loop is CASSAGQVNYGYTF. The CDR3 nucleotides are TGTGCCAGCAGCGCGGGACAGGTTAACTATGGCTACACCTTC.

The chain combines TRBV7-2 with TRBJ2-1; 11 bases agree with TRBD2. The CDR3 is made up of 15 amino acids. J was trimmed by 5 bases and V by 0 bases; bases with no gene match: 0. Germline V lookup: CDR1 SGHTA, CDR2 FQGNSA. Here the CDR3 reads CASSLAGLADNEQFF. DNA of the CDR3: TGTGCCAGCAGCTTAGCGGGACTAGCGGACAATGAGCAGTTCTTC.

This clone was counted between two and nine times. The rearrangement joins TRBV19 to TRBJ1-5, with D uncertain. Trimming stripped 3 bases from V and 12 bases from J, with 15 bases between. The CDR3 covers 13 residues. Germline CDR1 reads LNHDA; CDR2 reads SQIVND (reference sequence). CDR3 protein: CASSIGPGRVQHF. The DNA of the CDR3 is TGTGCCAGTAGTATCGGCCCAGGTAGGGTCCAGCATTTT.

The chain joins TRBV6-1 to TRBJ1-4; D is ambiguous. The germline V and J ends were trimmed by 6 bases and 7 bases, with 15 bases remaining between them. The germline V gene encodes CDR1 MNHNS and CDR2 SASEGT. The CDR3 sequence is 14 residues long. The CDR3 spells CASSEVEEVEKLFF. The CDR3 DNA reads as TGTGCCAGCAGCGAGGTTGAGGAGGTTGAAAAACTGTTTTTT.

The rearrangement links TRBV10-3 to TRBJ2-1; 11 bases align to TRBD2. In germline, CDR1 is ENHRY, CDR2 SYGVKD. V was pared by 2 bases and J by 2 bases, with 2 bases of the junction left unmatched. The CDR3 runs 16 residues. DNA for the CDR3: TGTGCCATCAGTGAGGCGGGACTAGCGGCCTACAATGAGCAGTTCTTC. It translates to CAISEAGLAAYNEQFF.

V is TRBV30 and J is TRBJ1-5, with 7 bases matching TRBD1. CDR3 length equals 15 residues. After removal of 1 base from V and 4 bases from J, the junction contained 7 bases not matched to a gene. Germline V CDR1 and CDR2: GTSNPN, SVGIG (reference sequence). As DNA, the CDR3 is TGTGCCTGGAGTGGGGGGGACAGTGGAAATCAGCCCCAGCATTTT. Its translation is CAWSGGDSGNQPQHF. Full variable domain (rest looked up from reference TRBV30 and TRBJ1-5): SQTIHQWPATLVQPVGSPLSLECTVEGTSNPNLYWYRQAAGRGLQLLFYSVGIGQISSEVPQNLSASRPQDRQFILSSKKLLLSDSGFYLCAWSGGDSGNQPQHFGDGTRLSIL.

The chain is built from TRBV7-2 and TRBJ1-2; 8 bases line up with TRBD1. The V segment lost 5 bases and the J segment 5 bases; nucleotides outside the gene matches: 7. The CDR3 spans 14 residues. Germline loops: CDR1 SGHTA, CDR2 FQGNSA. The CDR3 is CASSPDTGGYGYTF. The CDR3, as DNA: TGTGCCAGCAGCCCAGACACAGGGGGATATGGCTACACCTTC.

This chain links TRBV19 with TRBJ1-1; tentative D call: TRBD1 (5 bases). Germline CDR1 LNHDA, CDR2 SQIVND (reference sequence). V was cut by 3 bases and J by 6 bases, with 14 bases left in between. This CDR3 comprises 14 residues. The CDR3 region has the DNA TGTGCCAGTAGTATTGGGCAGGGTCGGGCTGAAGCTTTCTTT. Amino acid sequence: CASSIGQGRAEAFF.

The V and J genes are TRBV5-1 and TRBJ2-3; D may be TRBD1 (6 bases). The CDR3 is 16 residues long. The germline gives CDR1 SGHRS, CDR2 YFSETQ. Trimming left V 1 base short and J 4 bases short, with 16 bases between. The CDR3, as DNA: TGCGCCAGCAGCTTGACCCCGACAGGATCCGCAGATACGCAGTATTTT. It yields the protein CASSLTPTGSADTQYF.

The DNA for the CDR3 is TGTGCCAGTCAAGATCCCGACACTGAAGCTTTCTTT. Amino acids: CASQDPDTEAFF. This sequence joins TRBV19 and TRBJ1-1; D remains ambiguous. Trimming cost V 8 bases and J 3 bases, with 10 bases left between them. Germline V gene lookup returns CDR1 LNHDA and CDR2 SQIVND (reference sequence). The CDR3 has 12 residues.

Remarks on this clone: Other DNA sequences in this sample translate to the same CDR3. The chain recombines TRBV19 with TRBJ1-2; the D is unclear. Trimming took off 4 bases at V and 6 bases at J, with 12 bases between the two ends. The CDR3 runs to 13 residues. In germline, CDR1 is LNHDA, CDR2 SQIVND (reference sequence). The CDR3 nucleotides read TGTGCCAGTAGTAGGCAGGTGAACAATGGCTACACCTTC. Protein sequence: CASSRQVNNGYTF.

The chain couples TRBV7-2 to TRBJ2-5, with D possibly matching TRBD2 (6 bases). This CDR3 has 16 residues. V was trimmed by 4 bases and J by 5 bases, leaving 20 bases between them. The V gene's germline CDR1 is SGHTA and CDR2 FQGNSA. CDR3 loop: CASSSGVASRGETQYF. In nucleotides, the CDR3 is TGTGCCAGCAGCTCGGGGGTAGCGAGCCGGGGGGAGACCCAGTACTTC. Variable domain in full (rest from reference TRBV7-2 and TRBJ2-5): GAGVSQSPSNKVTEKGKDVELRCDPISGHTALYWYRQSLGQGLEFLIYFQGNSAPDKSGLPSDRFSAERTGGSVSTLTIQRTQQEDSAVYLCASSSGVASRGETQYFGPGTRLLVL.

J is TRBJ1-2 and V is TRBV19; 8 bases agree with TRBD1. This CDR3 is built from 15 residues. CDR1 is LNHDA, CDR2 SQIVND, per germline (reference sequence). The ends lost 4 bases at V and 3 bases at J; junction bases unmatched: 7. The CDR3 DNA reads as TGTGCCAGTAGTAACCTTGGGACAGGCGACTATGGCTACACCTTC. Translated: CASSNLGTGDYGYTF.

The chain has TRBV5-6 and TRBJ2-3, with 9 bases that match TRBD2. Germline values: CDR1 SGHDT, CDR2 YYEEEE. This CDR3 is 16 amino acids long. V lost 4 bases to trimming and J lost 0 bases; unmatched junction nucleotides: 6. CDR3 protein: CASSAGLATSTDTQYF. Written as DNA, the CDR3 is TGTGCCAGCAGCGCGGGACTAGCTACTAGCACAGATACGCAGTATTTT.

The V and J genes are TRBV18 and TRBJ1-4; TRBD1 agrees at 10 bases. CDR1 KGHSH and CDR2 LQKENI come from the germline V gene. The CDR3 consists of 15 residues. Trimming at V came to 4 bases and at J to 7 bases, leaving 6 bases not matched to a gene. In nucleotides, the CDR3 is TGTGCCAGCTCACTTACCGGGACAGGGGCTGAAAAACTGTTTTTT. It codes for CASSLTGTGAEKLFF.

The genes are TRBV5-5 and TRBJ2-7; the D is unclear. Trimming pared 3 bases from V and 2 bases from J, leaving 3 bases between. Germline loops: CDR1 SGHKS, CDR2 YYEKEE (reference sequence). The CDR3 extends over 11 amino acids. The CDR3 region has the DNA TGTGCCAGCAGCTCCACCTACGAGCAGTACTTC. Protein product: CASSSTYEQYF. Together with reference TRBV5-5 and TRBJ2-7, the CDR3 gives the full variable domain: DAGVTQSPTHLIKTRGQQVTLRCSPISGHKSVSWYQQVLGQGPQFIFQYYEKEERGRGNFPDRFSARQFPNYSSELNVNALLLGDSALYLCASSSTYEQYFGPGTRLTVT.

J is TRBJ1-4 and V is TRBV6-1, with 7 bases that match TRBD1. The junction had 1 base not matched to a gene; V was cut back by 1 base and J by 2 bases. Looked up from germline, CDR1 is MNHNS and CDR2 is SASEGT. The CDR3 loop spans 15 amino acids. CDR3 in amino acids: CASSEVGGTNEKLFF. DNA of the CDR3: TGTGCCAGCAGTGAAGTAGGGGGCACTAATGAAAAACTGTTTTTT.